The clone carrying this T cell receptor beta chain was seen once. Germline CDR1 and CDR2: MDHEN and SYDVKM. This CDR3 has 15 residues. Trimming took 4 bases from V and 2 from J; bases not matched to a gene: 7. RNA was extracted with the RNeasy kit, and a quantity of about 0.45 to 1 ug was reverse transcribed using random hexamers. TCRdb used MiXCR to reprocess the immunoSEQ multiplex PCR reads, holding one entry per CDR3 protein. The sample consists of some 150,000 distinct CDR3 sequences, about 94% of them appearing once. The data belong to a study of CD8 T cells in Susac syndrome. The specimen was CD8+ T cells from PBMCs. The TCR sequence derives from a human donor with multiple sclerosis. The V and J genes are TRBV28 and TRBJ2-7; 8 nucleotides match TRBD2. CDR3 sequence: CASSSPREGAYEQYF. CDR3 nucleotides: TGTGCCAGCAGTTCCCCCCGGGAGGGAGCCTACGAGCAGTACTTC.